The 24 T cell receptor beta chains in this list originate from one sample, sequenced in a study of spatial heterogeneity in lung cancer. Study results and limitations: Counts that tracked tumor mutation counts were those of expanded intratumoral alpha and beta TCRs.

TCRdb itself ran the 5' RACE reads through MiXCR, one entry per CDR3 protein. The sample records about 27,000 distinct CDR3 sequences, about 7.6% being singletons. These receptors have no known antigen. This sample's time point: sample taken at primary tumor resection. The material sequenced was lung tumor tissue, taken at surgery. These receptor sequences come from a male donor with early-stage non-small cell lung cancer.

This clonotype was recorded at least ten times. The chain is built from TRBV5-1 and TRBJ2-6, with D possibly TRBD1 on 5 matching bases. V shed 1 base and J shed 0 bases, with 11 bases lying between them. The germline V gene encodes CDR1 SGHRS and CDR2 YFSETQ. The CDR3 length is 17 residues. The CDR3 is CASSLRGGDSGANVLTF. In nucleotides, the CDR3 is TGCGCCAGCAGCTTGAGGGGTGGTGACTCTGGGGCCAACGTCCTGACTTTC.

Relative to its sample, this clonotype is medium-sized. The CDR3: CASSLQGRQTQYF. Written as DNA, the CDR3 is TGTGCCAGCAGCTTACAGGGTCGGCAGACCCAGTACTTC. The J gene is TRBJ2-5, the V gene TRBV7-9, with D maybe TRBD1 (5 bases). Between the trimmed V and J ends, which lost 2 bases and 6 bases, there was a span of 10 bases. The CDR3 runs to 13 residues. From germline, CDR1 is SEHNR and CDR2 FQNEAQ (reference sequence). The full variable domain, completed using reference TRBV7-9 and TRBJ2-5, is DTGVSQNPRHKITKRGQNVTFRCDPISEHNRLYWYRQTLGQGPEFLTYFQNEAQLEKSRLLSDRFSAERPKGSFSTLEIQRTEQGDSAMYLCASSLQGRQTQYFGPGTRLLVL.

The rearrangement joins TRBV5-5 to TRBJ1-5; a possible D gene is TRBD1 (6 bases). CDR3 length: 13 residues. V was cut by 4 bases and J by 9 bases, with 14 bases left in between. Germline lookup yields CDR1 SGHKS and CDR2 YYEKEE (reference sequence). The CDR3: CASSVQGWGPQHF. CDR3 coding DNA: TGTGCCAGCAGCGTACAGGGCTGGGGGCCCCAGCATTTT.

This clonotype has just a few counts. The chain uses TRBV2 and TRBJ2-7; possible D gene TRBD1, 5 bases. Germline CDR1 reads SNHLY; CDR2 reads FYNNEI. The CDR3 contains 14 residues. V was trimmed by 5 bases and J by 5 bases, leaving 16 bases between them. In DNA form, the CDR3 reads TGTGCCAGCAGTCGGTTTCAGGGTATCGACGAGCAGTACTTC. It translates to CASSRFQGIDEQYF.

This clonotype was seen many times. The V and J genes are TRBV6-5 and TRBJ1-1; D call uncertain. CDR1 MNHEY and CDR2 SVGAGI come from the germline V gene. V gave up 6 bases and J gave up 4 bases, with 18 bases separating them. This CDR3 has 15 residues. Written as DNA, the CDR3 is TGTGCCAGCAGGAAGCAGACCGGGGTAGGCACTGAAGCTTTCTTT. Translated, it gives CASRKQTGVGTEAFF.

This clonotype turned up a few times. V and J are TRBV18 and TRBJ1-6; D is perhaps TRBD1 (5 bases). Germline CDR1 and CDR2: KGHSH and LQKENI. The CDR3 totals 15 residues. V lost 2 bases and J 6 bases, leaving 11 bases between the germline ends. The CDR3 is CASSPSGAINSPLHF. The DNA of the CDR3 is TGTGCCAGCTCACCATCCGGGGCCATTAATTCACCCCTCCACTTT.

The chain recombines TRBV20-1 with TRBJ1-2, with 7 bases aligning to TRBD1. The CDR3 totals 13 residues. J lost 5 bases, V lost 3 bases, and 6 bases had no gene match. The V gene's germline CDR1 is DFQATT and CDR2 SNEGSKA (reference sequence). CDR3 sequence (DNA): TGCAGTGCTAGTAGGCAGGGGGAATATGGCTACACCTTC. Protein sequence: CSASRQGEYGYTF.

This clonotype was found many times. The CDR3 loop is CASSQEFRGELFF. The DNA for the CDR3 is TGTGCCAGCAGCCAAGAGTTCCGCGGGGAGCTGTTTTTT. The chain employs TRBV4-2 and TRBJ2-2; no firm D call. CDR3 length: 13 amino acids. Germline V gives CDR1 LGHNA, CDR2 YNFKEQ. Trimming cost V 0 bases and J 7 bases, with 6 bases left between them.

This clonotype was observed a few times. The chain is built from TRBV10-3 and TRBJ1-4; D is ambiguous. The CDR3 is 13 residues long. Per germline, CDR1 ENHRY and CDR2 SYGVKD. The ends were cut back, 2 bases at V and 4 bases at J, with 5 bases in the middle. For the CDR3, the DNA is TGTGCCATCAGTGAGAGGAGTAATGAAAAACTGTTTTTT. Its protein product is CAISERSNEKLFF.

The V and J genes are TRBV7-9 and TRBJ2-5; the D gene could be TRBD1 or TRBD2 (5 bases each). CDR1 is SEHNR, CDR2 FQNEAQ, per germline (reference sequence). The CDR3 runs 13 residues. The V gene lost 5 bases and the J gene lost 6 bases, with 13 bases spanning the gap. The CDR3 is CASSPGQGQTQYF. CDR3 coding DNA: TGTGCCAGCAGCCCAGGGCAGGGACAGACCCAGTACTTC. Combining the CDR3 with reference TRBV7-9 and TRBJ2-5 gives the whole variable domain DTGVSQNPRHKITKRGQNVTFRCDPISEHNRLYWYRQTLGQGPEFLTYFQNEAQLEKSRLLSDRFSAERPKGSFSTLEIQRTEQGDSAMYLCASSPGQGQTQYFGPGTRLLVL.

There are a few counts of this clonotype. The J gene is TRBJ2-3, the V gene TRBV7-8, with D possibly being TRBD1 or TRBD2 (5 bases each). V lost 5 bases, J lost 5 bases, and 17 bases lay in between. The CDR3 contains 15 residues. Germline V gene sequence: CDR1 SGHVS, CDR2 FQNEAQ. The CDR3 spells CASSRLRERGDTQYF. Here the CDR3 DNA reads TGTGCCAGCAGCCGCCTCAGGGAGAGGGGAGATACGCAGTATTTT.

This clonotype was recorded at least ten times. V is TRBV12-3 or TRBV12-4 and J is TRBJ2-3; tentative D call: TRBD2 (5 bases). This CDR3 contains 13 residues. V was clipped by 6 bases and J by 5 bases, with 12 bases between them. Here the CDR3 reads CASSQGRGDTQYF. The CDR3 bases are TGTGCCAGCAGCCAAGGGAGAGGAGATACGCAGTATTTT.

This clonotype has a count of ten or more. This chain connects TRBV5-4 to TRBJ1-6; 11 bases are shared with TRBD1. The CDR3 length is 15 residues. With V trimmed by 4 bases and J by 9 bases, 6 bases remained unmatched. CDR1 SGHNT and CDR2 YYREEE come from the germline V gene (reference sequence). The CDR3 is CASSLPGQGGSPLHF. CDR3 nucleotides: TGTGCCAGCAGCCTGCCGGGACAGGGGGGTTCACCCCTCCACTTT.

This rearrangement joins TRBV5-1 to TRBJ1-1; D remains unclear. Trimming pared 0 bases from V and 3 bases from J, leaving 9 bases between. CDR1 is SGHRS and CDR2 is YFSETQ in the germline V gene. The CDR3 extends over 14 amino acids. CDR3 bases: TGCGCCAGCAGCTTGGATACGACGTACACTGAAGCTTTCTTT. The encoded protein is CASSLDTTYTEAFF. Full variable domain (missing parts from reference TRBV5-1 and TRBJ1-1): KAGVTQTPRYLIKTRGQQVTLSCSPISGHRSVSWYQQTPGQGLQFLFEYFSETQRNKGNFPGRFSGRQFSNSRSEMNVSTLELGDSALYLCASSLDTTYTEAFFGQGTRLTVV.

The chain employs TRBV14 and TRBJ2-1; D possibly corresponds to TRBD1 (5 bases). Trimming cost V 4 bases and J 10 bases, with 17 bases left between them. CDR3 length equals 14 residues. From germline, CDR1 is SGHDN and CDR2 FVKESK. CDR3 loop: CASSPLRSGQEQFF. DNA of the CDR3: TGTGCCAGCAGCCCCCTAAGGTCAGGACAAGAGCAGTTCTTC. The full variable domain, its missing parts supplied by reference TRBV14 and TRBJ2-1, is EAGVTQFPSHSVIEKGQTVTLRCDPISGHDNLYWYRRVMGKEIKFLLHFVKESKQDESGMPNNRFLAERTGGTYSTLKVQPAELEDSGVYFCASSPLRSGQEQFFGPGTRLTVL.

The J gene is TRBJ2-6, the V gene TRBV18; no clear D gene. Trimming removed 2 bases from V and 1 base from J, with 6 bases in between. Germline lookup yields CDR1 KGHSH and CDR2 LQKENI. This CDR3 region has 15 residues. The CDR3 protein is CASSPEDSGANVLTF. In DNA form, the CDR3 reads TGTGCCAGCTCACCAGAGGATTCTGGGGCCAACGTCCTGACTTTC.

Many counts were recorded for this clonotype. The V call is TRBV20-1, the J call TRBJ2-1; 8 bases line up with TRBD2. The CDR3 has 15 amino acids. Germline V CDR1 and CDR2: DFQATT, SNEGSKA (reference sequence). V lost 4 bases to trimming and J lost 2 bases; unmatched junction nucleotides: 7. The DNA of the CDR3 is TGCAGTGCTAACACGGGACTAGGGGCCTACAATGAGCAGTTCTTC. Its translation is CSANTGLGAYNEQFF.

The chain combines TRBV6-6 with TRBJ2-1; D is perhaps TRBD1 or TRBD2 (5 bases each). Looked up from germline, CDR1 is MNHNY and CDR2 is SVGAGI (reference sequence). V lost 3 bases, J lost 3 bases, and 18 bases lay in between. The length of the CDR3 is 17 residues. The CDR3, as DNA: TGTGCCAGCAGTTATATGCCGGGACCCGAACTCTACAATGAGCAGTTCTTC. Its protein product is CASSYMPGPELYNEQFF.

This clonotype showed up many times. V usage is TRBV7-2 and J usage is TRBJ1-2, with TRBD1 as a possible D gene (6 bases). This CDR3 contains 16 residues. Per germline, CDR1 SGHTA and CDR2 FQGNSA. Deletions cut 1 base from V and 4 bases from J, with 16 bases between. CDR3 sequence reads: CASSLDFGQTFYGYTF. The CDR3 DNA follows: TGTGCCAGCAGCTTAGATTTCGGACAGACCTTCTATGGCTACACCTTC.

This clonotype was seen ten or more times. The rearrangement joins TRBV20-1 to TRBJ2-1; no firm D call. V lost 5 bases and J lost 6, with 8 bases in between. Germline-derived CDR1 and CDR2 are DFQATT and SNEGSKA (reference sequence). The CDR3 is 11 residues long. CDR3 bases: TGCAGTGCTGATTTCGTCAATGAGCAGTTCTTC. It translates to CSADFVNEQFF.

This clonotype was observed many times. The rearrangement uses TRBV7-8 and TRBJ2-3; D ambiguous. There are 12 residues in the CDR3. Trimming stripped 3 bases from V and 3 bases from J, with 4 bases between. The germline gives CDR1 SGHVS, CDR2 FQNEAQ. The CDR3: CASSLGTDTQYF. In DNA form, the CDR3 reads TGTGCCAGCAGCTTGGGGACAGATACGCAGTATTTT.

Ten or more counts support this clonotype. The V call is TRBV7-9, the J call TRBJ1-5; D unresolved. CDR1 and CDR2 from the germline V gene are SEHNR and FQNEAQ (reference sequence). The CDR3 has 12 residues. V shed 5 bases and J shed 5 bases, with 7 bases lying between them. The CDR3 loop reads CASSPWDQPQHF. The CDR3 DNA reads TGTGCCAGCAGCCCGTGGGATCAGCCCCAGCATTTT.

Comments on this clonotype: Being one base from a much bigger clone, this may be a read error. The chain carries TRBV2 and TRBJ1-4; D not resolved. The CDR3 has 15 amino acids. Germline CDR1 is SNHLY and CDR2 is FYNNEI. CDR3 loop: CAVQTPGRGGEKLLF. The CDR3, as DNA: TGTGCCGTTCAAACCCCGGGTCGGGGAGGTGAAAAACTGCTTTTT.

This clonotype was detected only a few times. DNA of the CDR3: TGCGCCAGCAGCCAAGATCCCCCCGTAGGCACTAGCACAGATACGCAGTATTTT. Its protein product is CASSQDPPVGTSTDTQYF. The rearrangement joins TRBV4-1 to TRBJ2-3; no firm D call. The V gene lost 0 bases and the J gene lost 0 bases, with 16 bases spanning the gap. The CDR3 is 18 residues long. Germline V gives CDR1 MGHRA, CDR2 YSYEKL.